The T cell receptor (beta chain) described here comes from a study of blood T cell repertoires in COVID-19 (dated by TCRdb to 2019 to 2021). Concerning the study at large: Collaborator samples came from the United States, Italy and Spain and covered acute and convalescent phases of COVID-19. Nearly every sample came with metadata listing a de-identified subject ID, COVID-19 status, age in years and sex. The repertoires were released in a freely available public database intended as a resource for research on the immune response to SARS-CoV-2. The material from the prospective study consisted of cDNA or gDNA derived from T cells, B-cell-depleted T cells, or PBMCs. The samples were drawn from the first 160 participants of the ongoing ImmuneRACE study and from 1,200 or so subjects provided by 6 global collaborators. Deeply sampled blood TCRbeta repertoires from subjects exposed to, actively infected with, or recovered from COVID-19 were included in the dataset. Where HLA class I and class II types were available, the types were taken from metadata supplied by the sample provider, not from assay-based typing. What the work shows at the level of the full study, not this receptor alone: Clinical and demographic metadata were provided uncurated, with the amount varying by source and participant.

CDR1 is given as DFQATT and CDR2 as SNEGSKA, both from the germline V gene (reference sequence). V and J lose 3 bases and 8 bases, and a span of 11 bases separates them. From the cysteine through the phenylalanine, the CDR3 covers 12 amino acids. Only the CDR3 part of the read is kept: 36 bases, read in frame from the first base. Collaborating institutions collected whole blood in K2EDTA tubes following their own protocols. For TCRbeta analysis, collaborators shipped samples as frozen whole blood, isolated PBMCs, or DNA extracted from either of those sample types. This clone was seen once. Its antigen remains unidentified. No base quality values were provided; no much bigger clone lies one nucleotide off. TCRbeta CDR3 regions were amplified from genomic DNA using the immunoSEQ Assay, a bias-controlled multiplex PCR. In the authors' own workflow: The number of nucleated cells in each sample was estimated by amplification of reference gene primers within the assay. To quantify the absolute abundance of each unique TCRbeta CDR3 rearrangement, sequence reads were collapsed and filtered. For each sample, productive Simpson clonality was calculated by taking the square root of Simpson's diversity index across productive rearrangements. TCRdb carries this immuneACCESS record with in-frame sequences only. Its versions omit some clonotypes, under half of them owing to an unresolved V gene in the studies checked, with the rest unexplained. Clone size and V and J calls were adopted from that table, with D and trimming inferred from the DNA. For this sample there are around 170,000 clones; around 84% appear just once. In total, the top ten clones hold 13% to 15% of the sample.

The chain is assembled from TRBV20-1 and TRBJ2-1, with TRBD1 perhaps the D gene, on 6 matching bases. The sequenced sample consisted of peripheral blood. The origin of this receptor is a man aged 30 to 45 with active or convalescent COVID-19. The CDR3 is CSASGQHHEQFF. The DNA sequence is given as TGCAGTGCTAGTGGACAGCACCATGAGCAGTTCTTC.